These T cell receptor beta chains were read from a single sample in a study of CD8 T cells in ankylosing spondylitis. TCRdb itself ran the 5' RACE reads through MiXCR, one entry per CDR3 protein. Of hundreds of thousands of distinct CDR3 sequences listed, roughly 18% are singletons. Sequencing was performed on blood, either unsorted or a sorted T cell fraction (not recorded which). These receptors all stem from a male donor with ankylosing spondylitis. Each CDR3 is given with its conserved first and last residue. The order of the fields is D gene, clone size, V gene, CDR3 length, J gene, CDR3 DNA, CDR3 protein. The D gene is left open where the match is weak. A row's size may be missing; if present it is once, few, many or a size class.

d_gene: NA
abundance: few
v_gene: TRBV4-1
len: 15
j_gene: TRBJ2-1
CDR3nt: TGCGCCAGCAGCCAAGACAGTACCTGGGGGAATGAGCAGTTCTTC
CDR3aa: CASSQDSTWGNEQFF

d_gene: TRBD1
abundance: NA
v_gene: TRBV5-1
len: 14
j_gene: TRBJ1-3
CDR3nt: TGCGCCAGCAGCTTACAGGGGCGGGTAGACACCATATATTTT
CDR3aa: CASSLQGRVDTIYF

d_gene: TRBD1
abundance: many
v_gene: TRBV5-1
len: 16
j_gene: TRBJ2-2
CDR3nt: TGCGCCAGCAGCTCTCGGACAGGGGGCTCGCGTGGGGAGCTGTTTTTT
CDR3aa: CASSSRTGGSRGELFF

d_gene: NA
abundance: few
v_gene: TRBV5-5
len: 17
j_gene: TRBJ2-7
CDR3nt: TGTGCCAGCAGCTTGGTAGCCACTAGCTCTACTCCGTACGAGCAGTACTTC
CDR3aa: CASSLVATSSTPYEQYF

d_gene: TRBD2
abundance: NA
v_gene: TRBV5-1
len: 15
j_gene: TRBJ2-7
CDR3nt: TGCGCCAGCAGCCCTTTACCGGGACTAGCAGGCGAGCAGTACTTC
CDR3aa: CASSPLPGLAGEQYF

d_gene: TRBD1
abundance: few
v_gene: TRBV28
len: 17
j_gene: TRBJ2-3
CDR3nt: TGTGCCAGCAGTCTATACCCGGGACAGGGGAACACAGATACGCAGTATTTT
CDR3aa: CASSLYPGQGNTDTQYF

d_gene: NA
abundance: few
v_gene: TRBV18
len: 12
j_gene: TRBJ2-7
CDR3nt: TGTGCCAGCTCACCAGAGGAATACGAGCAGTACTTC
CDR3aa: CASSPEEYEQYF

d_gene: NA
abundance: NA
v_gene: TRBV5-5
len: 15
j_gene: TRBJ1-2
CDR3nt: TGTGCCAGCAGCTTGGTGGTGACAGGAGCAGGAGGCTACACCTTC
CDR3aa: CASSLVVTGAGGYTF

d_gene: TRBD1
abundance: NA
v_gene: TRBV7-9
len: 16
j_gene: TRBJ2-7
CDR3nt: TGTGCCAGCAGCTTCGCAACCGGGACAGGGTCCTACGAGCAGTACTTC
CDR3aa: CASSFATGTGSYEQYF

d_gene: TRBD1
abundance: NA
v_gene: TRBV29-1
len: 15
j_gene: TRBJ2-7
CDR3nt: TGCAGCGTTGATTTGGGGACAGGGACTTCCTACGAGCAGTACTTC
CDR3aa: CSVDLGTGTSYEQYF

d_gene: TRBD1
abundance: few
v_gene: TRBV7-9
len: 14
j_gene: TRBJ2-5
CDR3nt: TGTGCCAGCAGTTGGGACAGGCTAAGAGAGACCCAGTACTTC
CDR3aa: CASSWDRLRETQYF

d_gene: NA
abundance: few
v_gene: TRBV28
len: 16
j_gene: TRBJ2-7
CDR3nt: TGTGCCAGCAGTTCGGTGACAGTGCACCTCCCCTACGAGCAGTACTTC
CDR3aa: CASSSVTVHLPYEQYF

d_gene: NA
abundance: few
v_gene: TRBV2
len: 13
j_gene: TRBJ1-6
CDR3nt: TGTGCCAGCAGTGACAGGAATAATTCACCCCTCCACTTT
CDR3aa: CASSDRNNSPLHF

d_gene: TRBD2
abundance: NA
v_gene: TRBV5-4
len: 16
j_gene: TRBJ2-1
CDR3nt: TGTGCCAGCAGCTTGGGGGGGGGAAACTCCTACAATGAGCAGTTCTTC
CDR3aa: CASSLGGGNSYNEQFF

d_gene: TRBD1
abundance: few
v_gene: TRBV18
len: 15
j_gene: TRBJ2-7
CDR3nt: TGTGCCAGCTCACGGCGGGGGACAGGGGACTACGAGCAGTACTTC
CDR3aa: CASSRRGTGDYEQYF

d_gene: NA
abundance: NA
v_gene: TRBV3-1
len: 17
j_gene: TRBJ1-6
CDR3nt: TGTGCCAGCAGCCAACGTTCGGCAGTTTACTATAATTCACCCCTCCACTTT
CDR3aa: CASSQRSAVYYNSPLHF

d_gene: TRBD1
abundance: few
v_gene: TRBV25-1
len: 13
j_gene: TRBJ1-6
CDR3nt: TGTGCCAGCCAAGGACAGGGTAATTCACCCCTCCACTTT
CDR3aa: CASQGQGNSPLHF

d_gene: NA
abundance: NA
v_gene: TRBV4-1
len: 14
j_gene: TRBJ1-2
CDR3nt: TGCGCCAGCAGCCAAGTGGGGGATGCCGGGGGCTACACCTTC
CDR3aa: CASSQVGDAGGYTF

d_gene: TRBD2
abundance: few
v_gene: TRBV2
len: 14
j_gene: TRBJ2-7
CDR3nt: TGTGCCAGCAGAATAGCGGGGTCCACCTACGAGCAGTACTTC
CDR3aa: CASRIAGSTYEQYF

d_gene: TRBD1
abundance: NA
v_gene: TRBV4-1
len: 14
j_gene: TRBJ1-1
CDR3nt: TGCGCCACCTCACGACAGGGAACCCTCTCTGAAGCTTTCTTT
CDR3aa: CATSRQGTLSEAFF

d_gene: NA
abundance: NA
v_gene: TRBV21-1
len: 20
j_gene: TRBJ2-1
CDR3nt: TGTGCCAGCAGCAAGCCTCAAGGGGGACACGGCACGTCGCCCGACAATGAGCAGTTCTTC
CDR3aa: CASSKPQGGHGTSPDNEQFF

d_gene: TRBD1
abundance: few
v_gene: TRBV12-5
len: 15
j_gene: TRBJ1-1
CDR3nt: TGTGCTAGTGGTTTTGGGACAGGGAAGAACACTGAAGCTTTCTTT
CDR3aa: CASGFGTGKNTEAFF

d_gene: NA
abundance: NA
v_gene: TRBV3-1
len: 15
j_gene: TRBJ1-1
CDR3nt: TGTGCCAGCAGCCAAGATTGGCAGCCGCGCGGTGAAGCTTTCTTT
CDR3aa: CASSQDWQPRGEAFF

d_gene: TRBD2
abundance: few
v_gene: TRBV5-1
len: 16
j_gene: TRBJ2-5
CDR3nt: TGCGCCAGCAGCTTGTTCCTAGCGGGGGCAGGAGAGACCCAGTACTTC
CDR3aa: CASSLFLAGAGETQYF

d_gene: NA
abundance: few
v_gene: TRBV2
len: 15
j_gene: TRBJ1-5
CDR3nt: TGTGCCAGCAGAGGATTGGGGGTCCGCAATCAGCCCCAGCATTTT
CDR3aa: CASRGLGVRNQPQHF